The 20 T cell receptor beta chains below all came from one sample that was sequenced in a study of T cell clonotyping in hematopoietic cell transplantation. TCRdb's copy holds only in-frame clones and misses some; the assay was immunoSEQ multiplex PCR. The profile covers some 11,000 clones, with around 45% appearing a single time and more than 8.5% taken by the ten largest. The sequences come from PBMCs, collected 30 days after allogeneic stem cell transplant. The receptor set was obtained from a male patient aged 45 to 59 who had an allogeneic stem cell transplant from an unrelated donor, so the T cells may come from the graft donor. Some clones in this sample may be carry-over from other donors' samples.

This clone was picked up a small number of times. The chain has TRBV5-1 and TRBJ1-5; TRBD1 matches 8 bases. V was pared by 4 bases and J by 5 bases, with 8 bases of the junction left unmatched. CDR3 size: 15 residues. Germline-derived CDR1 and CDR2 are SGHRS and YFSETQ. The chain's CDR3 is CASSQKQGEHQPQHF. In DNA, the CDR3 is TGCGCCAGCAGCCAGAAACAGGGGGAACATCAGCCCCAGCATTTT.

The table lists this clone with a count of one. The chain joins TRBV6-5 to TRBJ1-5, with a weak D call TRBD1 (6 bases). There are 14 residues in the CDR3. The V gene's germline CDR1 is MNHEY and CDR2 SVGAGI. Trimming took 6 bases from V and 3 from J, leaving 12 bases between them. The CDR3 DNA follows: TGTGCCAGCAGGCTTCGGACAGACAATCAGCCCCAGCATTTT. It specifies CASRLRTDNQPQHF.

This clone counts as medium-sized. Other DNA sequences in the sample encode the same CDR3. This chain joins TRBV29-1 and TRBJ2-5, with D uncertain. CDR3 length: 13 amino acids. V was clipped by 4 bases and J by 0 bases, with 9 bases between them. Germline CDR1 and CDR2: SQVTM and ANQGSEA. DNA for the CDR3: TGCAGCGTTGGTCAAGGGTACCAAGAGACCCAGTACTTC. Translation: CSVGQGYQETQYF.

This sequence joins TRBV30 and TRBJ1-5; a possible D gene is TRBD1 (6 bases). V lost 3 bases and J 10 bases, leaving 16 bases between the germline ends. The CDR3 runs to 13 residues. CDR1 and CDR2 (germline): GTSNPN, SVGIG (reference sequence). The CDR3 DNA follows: TGTGCCTGGAGAGGCAGGGGAGCCAGACCCCAGCATTTT. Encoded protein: CAWRGRGARPQHF.

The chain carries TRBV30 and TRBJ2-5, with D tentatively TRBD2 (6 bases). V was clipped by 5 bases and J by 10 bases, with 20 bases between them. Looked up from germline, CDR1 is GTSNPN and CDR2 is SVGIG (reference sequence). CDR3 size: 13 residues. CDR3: CAWEQGALGGQYF. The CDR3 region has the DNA TGTGCCTGGGAGCAAGGGGCCCTCGGGGGCCAGTACTTC.

DNA of the CDR3: TGTGCCTGGAGTGTTTCCCCGAGAGATTTTAAGGCGGATTCCTACGAGCAGTACTTC. Amino acids: CAWSVSPRDFKADSYEQYF. This chain connects TRBV30 to TRBJ2-7; no definite D call. Germline V gives CDR1 GTSNPN, CDR2 SVGIG (reference sequence). V shed 0 bases and J shed 1 base, with 25 bases lying between them. This CDR3 has 19 amino acids.

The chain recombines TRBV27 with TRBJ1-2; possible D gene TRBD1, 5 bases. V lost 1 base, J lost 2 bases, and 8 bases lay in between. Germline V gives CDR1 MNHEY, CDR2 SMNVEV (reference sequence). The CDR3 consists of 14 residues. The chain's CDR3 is CASSLWGSNYGYTF. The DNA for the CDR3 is TGTGCCAGCAGTTTATGGGGCAGCAACTATGGCTACACCTTC.

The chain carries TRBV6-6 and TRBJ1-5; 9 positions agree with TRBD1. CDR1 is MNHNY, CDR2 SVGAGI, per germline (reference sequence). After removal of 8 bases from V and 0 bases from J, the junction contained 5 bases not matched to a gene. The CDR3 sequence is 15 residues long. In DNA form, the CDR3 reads TGTGCCAGCGGGGGGACAGGGAATAGCAATCAGCCCCAGCATTTT. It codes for CASGGTGNSNQPQHF.

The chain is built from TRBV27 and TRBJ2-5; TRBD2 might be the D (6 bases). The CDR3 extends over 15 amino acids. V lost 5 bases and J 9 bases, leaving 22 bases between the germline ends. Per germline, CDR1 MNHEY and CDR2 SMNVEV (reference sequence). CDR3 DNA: TGTGCCAGCAGTCTTACCCGTAGAACGGGGGTGGCCCAGTACTTC. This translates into CASSLTRRTGVAQYF.

The CDR3 nucleotides read TGTGCCAGCAGTGGGGGGGACAGCAGCACCGGGGAGCTGTTTTTT. It specifies CASSGGDSSTGELFF. V is TRBV25-1 and J is TRBJ2-2, with D perhaps TRBD1 (7 bases). Trimming cost V 4 bases and J 4 bases, with 13 bases left between them. Germline assignment: CDR1 MGHDK and CDR2 SYGVNS. This CDR3 spans 15 amino acids.

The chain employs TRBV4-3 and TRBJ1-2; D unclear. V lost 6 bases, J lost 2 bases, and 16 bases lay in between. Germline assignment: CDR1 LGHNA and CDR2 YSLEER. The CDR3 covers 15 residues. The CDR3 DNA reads TGCGCCAGCAGACAGAGGTCGGGAGGAAACTATGGCTACACCTTC. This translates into CASRQRSGGNYGYTF.

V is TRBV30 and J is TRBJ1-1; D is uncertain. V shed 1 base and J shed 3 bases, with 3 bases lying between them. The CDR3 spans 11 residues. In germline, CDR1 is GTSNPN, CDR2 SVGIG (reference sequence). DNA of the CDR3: TGTGCCTGGAGTGCCGACACTGAAGCTTTCTTT. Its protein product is CAWSADTEAFF. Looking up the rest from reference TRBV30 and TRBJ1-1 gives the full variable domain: SQTIHQWPATLVQPVGSPLSLECTVEGTSNPNLYWYRQAAGRGLQLLFYSVGIGQISSEVPQNLSASRPQDRQFILSSKKLLLSDSGFYLCAWSADTEAFFGQGTRLTVV.

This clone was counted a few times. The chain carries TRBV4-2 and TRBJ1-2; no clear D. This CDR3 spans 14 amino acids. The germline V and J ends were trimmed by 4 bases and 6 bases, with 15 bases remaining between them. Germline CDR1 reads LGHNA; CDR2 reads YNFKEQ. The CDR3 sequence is CASSPTEGENGYTF. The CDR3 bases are TGTGCCAGCAGCCCCACCGAAGGCGAAAATGGCTACACCTTC.

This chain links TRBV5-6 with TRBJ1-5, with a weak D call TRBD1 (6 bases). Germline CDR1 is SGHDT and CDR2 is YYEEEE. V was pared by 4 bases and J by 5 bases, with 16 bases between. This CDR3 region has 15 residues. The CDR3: CASSARTAPYQPQHF. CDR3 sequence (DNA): TGTGCCAGCAGCGCCCGGACAGCCCCCTATCAGCCCCAGCATTTT.

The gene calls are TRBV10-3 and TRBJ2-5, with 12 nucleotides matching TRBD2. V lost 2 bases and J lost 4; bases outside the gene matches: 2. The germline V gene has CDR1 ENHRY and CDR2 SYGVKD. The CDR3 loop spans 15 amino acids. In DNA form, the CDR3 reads TGTGCCATCAGTGAGCAGGGACTAGCGGGAGAGACCCAGTACTTC. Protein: CAISEQGLAGETQYF.

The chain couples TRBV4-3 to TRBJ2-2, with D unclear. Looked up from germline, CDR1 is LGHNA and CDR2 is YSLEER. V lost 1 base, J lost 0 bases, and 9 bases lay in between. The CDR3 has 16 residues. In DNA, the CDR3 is TGCGCCAGCAGCCAAGGGTTTTGGGCGAACACCGGGGAGCTGTTTTTT. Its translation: CASSQGFWANTGELFF.

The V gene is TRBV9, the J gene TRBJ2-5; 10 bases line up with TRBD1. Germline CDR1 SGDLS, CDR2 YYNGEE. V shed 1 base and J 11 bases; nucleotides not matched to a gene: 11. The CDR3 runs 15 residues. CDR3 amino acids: CASSVRDRGLGEQYF. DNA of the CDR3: TGTGCCAGCAGCGTAAGGGACAGGGGTCTTGGAGAGCAGTACTTC.

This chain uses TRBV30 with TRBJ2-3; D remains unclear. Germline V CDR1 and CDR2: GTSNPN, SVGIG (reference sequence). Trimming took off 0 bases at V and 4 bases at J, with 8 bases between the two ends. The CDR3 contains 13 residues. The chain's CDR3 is CAWSVGFSDTQYF. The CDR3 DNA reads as TGTGCCTGGAGTGTAGGCTTCTCAGATACGCAGTATTTT.

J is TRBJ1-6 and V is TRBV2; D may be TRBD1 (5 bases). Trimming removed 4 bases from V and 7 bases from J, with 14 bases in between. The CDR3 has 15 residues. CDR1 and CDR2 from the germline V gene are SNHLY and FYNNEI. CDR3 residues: CASSGWTGVNSPLHF. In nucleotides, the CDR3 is TGTGCCAGCAGTGGGTGGACGGGGGTCAATTCACCCCTCCACTTT.

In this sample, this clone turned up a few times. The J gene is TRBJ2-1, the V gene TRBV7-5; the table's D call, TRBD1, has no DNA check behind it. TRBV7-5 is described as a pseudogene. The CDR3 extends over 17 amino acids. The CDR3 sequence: CARSTTGRGRSYNEQFF. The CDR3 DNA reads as TGTGCCAGAAGCACAACTGGCAGGGGGAGATCCTACAATGAGCAGTTCTTC.